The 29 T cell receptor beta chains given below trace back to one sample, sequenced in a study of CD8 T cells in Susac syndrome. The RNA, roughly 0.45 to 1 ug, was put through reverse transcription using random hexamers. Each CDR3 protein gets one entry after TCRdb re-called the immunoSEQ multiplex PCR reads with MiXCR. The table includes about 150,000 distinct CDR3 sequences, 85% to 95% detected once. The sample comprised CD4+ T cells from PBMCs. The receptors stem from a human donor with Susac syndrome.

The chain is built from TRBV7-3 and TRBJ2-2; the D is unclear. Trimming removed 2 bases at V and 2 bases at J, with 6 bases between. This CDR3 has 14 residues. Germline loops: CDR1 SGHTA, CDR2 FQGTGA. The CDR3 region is CASSLELNTGELFF. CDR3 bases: TGTGCCAGCAGCTTAGAGCTAAACACCGGGGAGCTGTTTTTT.

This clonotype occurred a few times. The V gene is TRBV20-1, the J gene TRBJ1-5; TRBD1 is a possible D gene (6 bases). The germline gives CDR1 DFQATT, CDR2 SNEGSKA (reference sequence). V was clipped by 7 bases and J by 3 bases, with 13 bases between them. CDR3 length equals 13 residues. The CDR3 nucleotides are TGCAGTGTCGCACAGGGCCCCAATCAGCCCCAGCATTTT. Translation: CSVAQGPNQPQHF.

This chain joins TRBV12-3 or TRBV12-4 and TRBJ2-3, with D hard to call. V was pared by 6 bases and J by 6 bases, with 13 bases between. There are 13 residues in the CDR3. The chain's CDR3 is CASSRLVVDTQYF. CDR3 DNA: TGTGCCAGCAGCCGTCTAGTTGTTGATACGCAGTATTTT.

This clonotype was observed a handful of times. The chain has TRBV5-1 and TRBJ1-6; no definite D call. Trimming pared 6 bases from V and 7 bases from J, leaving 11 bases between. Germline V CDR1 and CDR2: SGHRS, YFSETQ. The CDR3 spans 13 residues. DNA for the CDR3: TGCGCCAGCAACGACGGTGGCAATTCACCCCTCCACTTT. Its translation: CASNDGGNSPLHF.

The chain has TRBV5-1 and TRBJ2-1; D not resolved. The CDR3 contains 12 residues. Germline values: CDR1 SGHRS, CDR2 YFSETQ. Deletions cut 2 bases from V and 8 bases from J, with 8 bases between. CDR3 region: CASSLIGYEQFF. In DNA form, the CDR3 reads TGCGCCAGCAGCTTAATCGGGTATGAGCAGTTCTTC.

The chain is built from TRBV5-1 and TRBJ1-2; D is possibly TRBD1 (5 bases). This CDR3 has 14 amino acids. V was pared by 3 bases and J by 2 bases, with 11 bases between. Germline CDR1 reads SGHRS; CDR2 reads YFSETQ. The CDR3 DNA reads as TGCGCCAGCAGCTCTGGGGCAGGGAACTATGGCTACACCTTC. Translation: CASSSGAGNYGYTF.

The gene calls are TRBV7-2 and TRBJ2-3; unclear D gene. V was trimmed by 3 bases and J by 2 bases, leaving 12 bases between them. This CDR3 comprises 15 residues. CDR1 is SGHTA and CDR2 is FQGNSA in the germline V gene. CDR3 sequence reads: CASSLGVLHTDTQYF. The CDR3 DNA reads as TGTGCCAGCAGCTTGGGTGTTCTCCACACAGATACGCAGTATTTT. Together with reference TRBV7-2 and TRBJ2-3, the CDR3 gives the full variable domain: GAGVSQSPSNKVTEKGKDVELRCDPISGHTALYWYRQSLGQGLEFLIYFQGNSAPDKSGLPSDRFSAERTGGSVSTLTIQRTQQEDSAVYLCASSLGVLHTDTQYFGPGTRLTVL.

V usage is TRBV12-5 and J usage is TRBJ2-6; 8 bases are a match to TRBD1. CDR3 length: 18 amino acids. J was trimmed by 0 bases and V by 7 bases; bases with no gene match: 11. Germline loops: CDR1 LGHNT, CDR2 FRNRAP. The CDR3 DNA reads TGTGCTAGTGCCCTGCGGGGACAGGTTATCTCTGGGGCCAACGTCCTGACTTTC. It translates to CASALRGQVISGANVLTF.

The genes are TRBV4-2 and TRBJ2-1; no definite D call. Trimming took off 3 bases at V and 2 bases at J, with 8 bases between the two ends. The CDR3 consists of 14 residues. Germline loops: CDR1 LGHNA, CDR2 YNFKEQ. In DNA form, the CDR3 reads TGTGCCAGCAGCCAGAGTGTTACCTACAATGAGCAGTTCTTC. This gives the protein CASSQSVTYNEQFF.

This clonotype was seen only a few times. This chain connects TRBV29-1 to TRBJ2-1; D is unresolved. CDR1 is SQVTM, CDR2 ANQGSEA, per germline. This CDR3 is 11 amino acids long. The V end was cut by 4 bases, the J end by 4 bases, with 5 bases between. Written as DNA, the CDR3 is TGCAGCGTTGGTGGTTACAATGAGCAGTTCTTC. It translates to CSVGGYNEQFF.

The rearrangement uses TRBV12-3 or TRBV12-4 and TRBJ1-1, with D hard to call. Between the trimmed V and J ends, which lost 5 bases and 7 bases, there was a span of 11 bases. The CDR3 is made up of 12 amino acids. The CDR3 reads CASSTPRSEAFF. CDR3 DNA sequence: TGTGCCAGCAGTACGCCTAGGAGTGAAGCTTTCTTT.

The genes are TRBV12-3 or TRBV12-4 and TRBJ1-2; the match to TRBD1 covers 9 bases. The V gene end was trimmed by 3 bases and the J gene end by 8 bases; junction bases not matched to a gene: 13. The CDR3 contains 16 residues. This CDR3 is CASSLEPGQGVGGYTF. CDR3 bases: TGTGCCAGCAGTTTGGAACCGGGACAGGGAGTGGGGGGCTACACCTTC.

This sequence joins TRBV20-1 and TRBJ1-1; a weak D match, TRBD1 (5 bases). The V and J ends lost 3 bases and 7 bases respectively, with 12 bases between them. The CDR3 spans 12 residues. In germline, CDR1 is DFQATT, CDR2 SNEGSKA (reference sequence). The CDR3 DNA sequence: TGCAGTGCTAGCCCCAGGGCGGGTGAAGCTTTCTTT. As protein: CSASPRAGEAFF.

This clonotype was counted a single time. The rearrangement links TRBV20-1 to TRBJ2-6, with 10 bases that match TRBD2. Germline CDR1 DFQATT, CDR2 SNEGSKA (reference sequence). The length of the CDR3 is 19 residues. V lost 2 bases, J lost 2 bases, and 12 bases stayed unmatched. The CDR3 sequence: CSARPASSGGLPGANVLTF. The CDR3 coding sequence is TGCAGTGCTAGACCAGCTTCTAGCGGGGGCCTTCCTGGGGCCAACGTCCTGACTTTC.

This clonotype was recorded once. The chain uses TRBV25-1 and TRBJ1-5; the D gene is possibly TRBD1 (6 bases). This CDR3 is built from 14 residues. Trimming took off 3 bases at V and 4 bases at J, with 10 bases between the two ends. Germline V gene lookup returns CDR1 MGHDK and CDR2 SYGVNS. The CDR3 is CASSEAGANQPQHF. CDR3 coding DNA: TGTGCCAGCAGTGAGGCAGGGGCAAATCAGCCCCAGCATTTT.

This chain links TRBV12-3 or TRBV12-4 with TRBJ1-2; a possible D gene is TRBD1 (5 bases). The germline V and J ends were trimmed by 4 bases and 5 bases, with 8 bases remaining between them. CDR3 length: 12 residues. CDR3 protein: CASSSPGYGYTF. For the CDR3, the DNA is TGTGCCAGCAGTTCGCCAGGGTATGGCTACACCTTC.

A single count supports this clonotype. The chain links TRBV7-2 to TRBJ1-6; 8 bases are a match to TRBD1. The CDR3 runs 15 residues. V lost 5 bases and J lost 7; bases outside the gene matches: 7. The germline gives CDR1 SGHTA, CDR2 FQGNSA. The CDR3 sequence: CASSEDRGENSPLHF. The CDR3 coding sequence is TGTGCCAGCAGCGAAGACAGGGGCGAAAATTCACCCCTCCACTTT.

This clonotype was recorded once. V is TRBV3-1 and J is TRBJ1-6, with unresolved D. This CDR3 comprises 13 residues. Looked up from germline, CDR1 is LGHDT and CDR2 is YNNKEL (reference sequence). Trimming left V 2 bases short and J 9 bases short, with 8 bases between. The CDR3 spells CASSQSAGSPLHF. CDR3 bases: TGTGCCAGCAGCCAATCGGCGGGTTCACCCCTCCACTTT. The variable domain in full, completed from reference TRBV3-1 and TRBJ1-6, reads DTAVSQTPKYLVTQMGNDKSIKCEQNLGHDTMYWYKQDSKKFLKIMFSYNNKELIINETVPNRFSPKSPDKAHLNLHINSLELGDSAVYFCASSQSAGSPLHFGNGTRLTVT.

The CDR3 loop is CASSGRLTGGYNEQFF. The CDR3 DNA is TGCGCCAGCAGCGGCCGTTTGACAGGGGGATACAATGAGCAGTTCTTC. The chain combines TRBV4-1 with TRBJ2-1; TRBD1 agrees at 9 bases. The ends lost 5 bases at V and 4 bases at J; junction bases unmatched: 9. The germline V gene has CDR1 MGHRA and CDR2 YSYEKL. The CDR3 totals 16 residues.

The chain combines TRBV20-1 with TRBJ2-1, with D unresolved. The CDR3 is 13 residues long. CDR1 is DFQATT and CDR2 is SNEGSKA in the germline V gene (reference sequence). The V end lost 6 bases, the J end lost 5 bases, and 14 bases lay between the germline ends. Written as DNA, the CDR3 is TGCAGTGCCGCGAGCCCTAGAGACAATGAGCAGTTCTTC. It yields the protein CSAASPRDNEQFF.

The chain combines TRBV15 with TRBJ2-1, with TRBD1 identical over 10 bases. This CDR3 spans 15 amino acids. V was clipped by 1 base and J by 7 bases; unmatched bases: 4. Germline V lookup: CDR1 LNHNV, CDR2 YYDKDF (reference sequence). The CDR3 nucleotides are TGTGCCACCAGCAGAGTGAGGACAGGGGGAAATGAGCAGTTCTTC. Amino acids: CATSRVRTGGNEQFF.

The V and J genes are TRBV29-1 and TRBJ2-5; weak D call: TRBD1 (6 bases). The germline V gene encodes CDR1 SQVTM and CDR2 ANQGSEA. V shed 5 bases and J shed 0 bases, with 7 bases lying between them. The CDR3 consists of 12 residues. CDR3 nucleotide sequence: TGCAGCGTTCGGACAGACCAAGAGACCCAGTACTTC. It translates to CSVRTDQETQYF.

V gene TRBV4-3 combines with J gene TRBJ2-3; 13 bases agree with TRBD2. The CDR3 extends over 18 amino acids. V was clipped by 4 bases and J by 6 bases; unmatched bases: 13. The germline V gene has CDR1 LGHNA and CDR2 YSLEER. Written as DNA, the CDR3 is TGCGCCAGCAGCCTCGGGCTGGGACTAGCGGGGACGCAGGATACGCAGTATTTT. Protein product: CASSLGLGLAGTQDTQYF.

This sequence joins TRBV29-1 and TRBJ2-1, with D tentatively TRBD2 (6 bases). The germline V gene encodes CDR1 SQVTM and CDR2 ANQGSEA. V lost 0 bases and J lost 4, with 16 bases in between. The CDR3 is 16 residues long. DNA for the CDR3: TGCAGCGTTGAAGACCGGGGACGGGGGATGTACAATGAGCAGTTCTTC. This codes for CSVEDRGRGMYNEQFF.

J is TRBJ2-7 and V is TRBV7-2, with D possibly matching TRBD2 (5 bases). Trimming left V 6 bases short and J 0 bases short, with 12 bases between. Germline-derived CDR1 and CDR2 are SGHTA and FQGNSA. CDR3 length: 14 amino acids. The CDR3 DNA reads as TGTGCCAGCAGTAGCGTTCTGGGCTCCTACGAGCAGTACTTC. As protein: CASSSVLGSYEQYF.

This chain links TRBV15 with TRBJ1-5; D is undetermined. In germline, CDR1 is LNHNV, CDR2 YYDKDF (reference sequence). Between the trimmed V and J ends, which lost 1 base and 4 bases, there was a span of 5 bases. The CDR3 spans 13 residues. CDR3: CATSRVDNQPQHF. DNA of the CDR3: TGTGCCACCAGCAGAGTAGATAATCAGCCCCAGCATTTT.

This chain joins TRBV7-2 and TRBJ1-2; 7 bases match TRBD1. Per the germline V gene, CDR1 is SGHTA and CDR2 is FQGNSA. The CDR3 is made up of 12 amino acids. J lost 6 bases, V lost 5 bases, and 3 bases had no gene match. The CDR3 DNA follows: TGTGCCAGCAGCCCCGACAGGGATGGCTACACCTTC. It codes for CASSPDRDGYTF.

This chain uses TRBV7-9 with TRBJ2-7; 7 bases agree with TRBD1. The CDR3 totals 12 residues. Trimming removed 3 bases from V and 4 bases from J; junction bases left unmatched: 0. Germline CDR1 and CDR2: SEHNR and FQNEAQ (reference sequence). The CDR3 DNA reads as TGTGCCAGCAGCTTGACAGGGTACGAGCAGTACTTC. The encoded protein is CASSLTGYEQYF.

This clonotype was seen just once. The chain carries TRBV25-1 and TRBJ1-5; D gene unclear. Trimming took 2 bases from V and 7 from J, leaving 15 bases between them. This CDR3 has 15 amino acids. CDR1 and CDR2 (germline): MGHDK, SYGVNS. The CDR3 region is CASSEDRGEGQPQHF. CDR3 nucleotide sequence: TGTGCCAGCAGTGAAGACCGCGGTGAGGGACAGCCCCAGCATTTT.